What follows is one TCR beta chain and its context. This clonotype was observed a handful of times. Its binding antigen is unknown. Per-nucleotide qualities are absent, and no much larger clonotype sits a single base away. The sample originates from a study of T cells after yellow fever vaccination (dated by TCRdb to the late 2010s). About the investigation overall: The SMART-Seq v4 Ultra Low Input RNA kit was used to prepare libraries from fractions with low cell numbers. Blood was drawn at multiple timepoints before and after primary and secondary immunization, with bulk PBMC replicates and cell subsets isolated. Two healthy male donors made up the cohort, one aged 18 to 29 years and the other aged 30 to 40 years. To follow T-cell clones before and after primary and booster YFV17D yellow fever vaccination, bulk TCR alpha and beta repertoires were sequenced over time. The study at large found these results: Compared with the primary T-cell response, the secondary T-cell response was weaker but faster, peaking on day 5 rather than day 15. A small fraction of clonotypes showed up in both the CD4 and CD8 compartments, probably as a result of convergent recombination. FACS-sorted repertoires could contain abundant contaminating clonotypes from the bulk population, so computational filtering was required. The study included only a couple of donors, which limits how far the findings can be generalized. Most clones expanded after primary vaccination (approximately 97% of CD4 and roughly 91% of CD8) were re-detected after the booster, suggesting that broad memory maintenance occurred.

The sample's treatment or condition label, decoded: live attenuated yellow fever vaccine strain. A standard Ficoll-Paque protocol was used to isolate PBMCs from peripheral blood. CD4 and CD8 T-cell fractions were isolated with Dynabeads CD4 and CD8 positive selection kits. RNA was extracted with TriZol from bulk PBMCs, CD4 and CD8 fractions, and dextramer-positive and dextramer-negative fractions. Compared with germline, V lacks 0 bases and J lacks 0 bases; bases without a gene match: 11. The CDR3 holds 20 amino acids from the cysteine to the phenylalanine. CDR3 DNA is the only sequence kept; it has 60 bases, read in frame from the first base. The germline V gene encodes CDR1 SGHTA and CDR2 FQGNSA. Synthesis of TCR cDNA relied on 5'RACE template switching, a step that introduced a universal primer site along with unique molecular identifiers. Priming for cDNA synthesis came from both the TCR alpha and TCR beta constant segments. Library amplification used two PCR steps, and the second PCR step added sample barcodes and sequencing adapters. Libraries were sequenced on Illumina HiSeq 2500 (2x100 bp) or NovaSeq (2x150 bp). On the authors' methods: MIGEC handled demultiplexing of reads and collapsing into UMI consensus sequences, while MiXCR performed V(D)J alignment. Using edgeR on replicate PBMC samples, clonotypes were called vaccine-responding if FDR was below 0.01 and the log2 fold change was above 5 up to day 15. Each bulk clonotype was labeled CD4 or CD8 based on which sequenced repertoire, CD4 or CD8, contained the clonotype at higher abundance. TCRdb took the public reads, trimmed them with fastp at Q25, ran MiXCR for clone calling and kept in-frame beta chains. Identical CDR3 proteins give one entry, which carries the most common genes and DNA. In this record, the V and J calls reflect TCRdb's handling and not the investigators' own analysis. The sample table holds 200,000 to 250,000 distinct CDR3 sequences, of which about 7% were seen once. The ten largest clones take up roughly 0.9% of the sample.

The chain is assembled from TRBV7-2 and TRBJ2-3, with 11 central nucleotides matching TRBD2. The source was CD4+ T cells sorted from PBMCs, collected 15 days after the yellow fever booster vaccination. The clonotype comes from a man aged 25 to 40 who received the YFV17D yellow fever vaccine. The bases are TGTGCCAGCAGCTTAGCCACTAGCGGGAGAACGGGGGCTAGCACAGATACGCAGTATTTT. This translates into CASSLATSGRTGASTDTQYF.